Listed here is a single T cell receptor beta chain. The antigen is unknown. J was trimmed by 1 base and V by 6 bases; bases with no gene match: 10. The CDR3 length is 16 residues. The data originate from a study of breast tumors, draining lymph nodes, adjacent tissues. From the multiplex PCR reads, TCRdb called clonotypes with MiXCR, one entry per CDR3 protein. The sample lists fewer than 15,000 distinct CDR3 sequences; 45% to 60% were seen once. General observations from the study: Most tumor T cells seemingly derive from lymph node, then expand in tumor. That most tumor T cells come from lymph nodes remained unproven. Tumors had less TCR diversity than lymph nodes, more than nontumor tissue.

The clonotype originates from a female donor with breast cancer. Some clones in this sample may be carry-over from other donors' samples. V and J are TRBV12-3 or TRBV12-4 and TRBJ2-3, with 7 bases fitting TRBD2. The sample was tumor-adjacent breast tissue. CDR3 in amino acids: CASRGPGGRGTDTQYF. The DNA for the CDR3 is TGTGCCAGCAGGGGACCGGGGGGTCGGGGCACAGATACGCAGTATTTT.